This T cell receptor beta chain was sequenced for a study of blood T cell repertoires in COVID-19. At the level of the study: COVID-19 samples collected from the United States, Italy and Spain covered acute and convalescent phases.

The authors' processing: Quantification of nucleated cells was approximated via reference gene primer amplification. Measured with immunoSEQ multiplex PCR; TCRdb has only the in-frame clones, and not every one. V and J calls plus clone size are reproduced from that table; the DNA served to infer D and trimming. The data show 150,000 to 200,000 clones, approximately 80% seen once. Enrollment of patients from Seattle took place during active infection, with longitudinal follow-up. The CDR3 spans 15 residues. Germline loops: CDR1 MDHEN, CDR2 SYDVKM. The V gene end was trimmed by 6 bases and the J gene end by 1 base; junction bases not matched to a gene: 4.

This TCR derives from a woman older than 75 with COVID-19, enrolled during active disease. The specimen was peripheral blood. The rearrangement uses TRBV28 and TRBJ2-2; 8 nucleotides align to TRBD2. Here the CDR3 DNA reads TGTGCCAGCAGACTTACTAGCGGGAACACCGGGGAGCTGTTTTTT. This codes for CASRLTSGNTGELFF.